This entry features one T cell receptor beta chain sequence. Its antigen is not known. Researchers ran the PCR with 60 Vbeta and 13 Jbeta primers. Here immunoSEQ multiplex PCR was the method, and the copy in TCRdb shows in-frame clones only, minus some. Of fewer than 100,000 clones listed, around 77% were seen once; the top ten hold about 8.3%. This record comes from a study of cytomegalovirus exposure and HLA in healthy donors. Broader study findings: Some 150 TCR beta chains were listed as cytomegalovirus-associated.

It was healthy bone marrow donors who served as donors. Sequencing was done on a sample of PBMCs. This TCR derives from a female donor in good health and CMV-seronegative.

In DNA, the CDR3 is TGCGCCAGCAGCTTGAGGGACAGTAAGGAAAAACTGTTTTTT. Translating it yields CASSLRDSKEKLFF. The V and J genes are TRBV5-1 and TRBJ1-4, with 7 bases aligning to TRBD1. The trim removed 1 base at V and 8 bases at J, leaving 5 bases unmatched. The germline CDR1 and CDR2 sequences are SGHRS and YFSETQ. There are 14 residues in the CDR3. Supplemented by reference TRBV5-1 and TRBJ1-4, the full variable domain reads KAGVTQTPRYLIKTRGQQVTLSCSPISGHRSVSWYQQTPGQGLQFLFEYFSETQRNKGNFPGRFSGRQFSNSRSEMNVSTLELGDSALYLCASSLRDSKEKLFFGSGTQLSVL.